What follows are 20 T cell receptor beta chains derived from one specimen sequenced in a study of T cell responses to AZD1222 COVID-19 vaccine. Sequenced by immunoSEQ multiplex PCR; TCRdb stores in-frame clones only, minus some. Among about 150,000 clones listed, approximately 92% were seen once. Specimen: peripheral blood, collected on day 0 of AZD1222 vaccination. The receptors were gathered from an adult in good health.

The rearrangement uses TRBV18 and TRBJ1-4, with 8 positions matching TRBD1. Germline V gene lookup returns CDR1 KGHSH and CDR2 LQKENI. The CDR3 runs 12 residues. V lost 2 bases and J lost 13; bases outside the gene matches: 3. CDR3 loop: CASSPGQGGLFF. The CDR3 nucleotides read TGTGCCAGCTCACCAGGACAGGGCGGACTGTTTTTT.

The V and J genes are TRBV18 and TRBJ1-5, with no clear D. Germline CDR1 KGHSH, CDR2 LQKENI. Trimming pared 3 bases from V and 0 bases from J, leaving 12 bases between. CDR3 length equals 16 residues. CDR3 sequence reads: CASSPAGVNSNQPQHF. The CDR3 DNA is TGTGCCAGCTCACCCGCCGGTGTTAATAGCAATCAGCCCCAGCATTTT.

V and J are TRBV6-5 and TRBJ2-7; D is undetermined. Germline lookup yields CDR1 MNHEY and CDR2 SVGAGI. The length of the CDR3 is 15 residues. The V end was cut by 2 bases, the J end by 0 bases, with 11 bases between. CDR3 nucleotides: TGTGCCAGCAGTTACCGGGTGGGTGTCTCCTACGAGCAGTACTTC. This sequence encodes CASSYRVGVSYEQYF.

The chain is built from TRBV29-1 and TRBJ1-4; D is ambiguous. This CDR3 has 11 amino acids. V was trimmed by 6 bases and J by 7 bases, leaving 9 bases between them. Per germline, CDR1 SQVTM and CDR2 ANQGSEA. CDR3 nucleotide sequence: TGCAGCGTCTGGAAGGGTGAAAAACTGTTTTTT. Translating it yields CSVWKGEKLFF.

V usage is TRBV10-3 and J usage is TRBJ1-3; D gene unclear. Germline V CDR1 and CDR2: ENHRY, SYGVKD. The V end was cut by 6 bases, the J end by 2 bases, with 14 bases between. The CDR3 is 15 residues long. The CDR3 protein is CAISPLHHPGNTIYF. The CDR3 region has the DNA TGTGCCATCAGCCCTTTACACCATCCTGGAAACACCATATATTTT.

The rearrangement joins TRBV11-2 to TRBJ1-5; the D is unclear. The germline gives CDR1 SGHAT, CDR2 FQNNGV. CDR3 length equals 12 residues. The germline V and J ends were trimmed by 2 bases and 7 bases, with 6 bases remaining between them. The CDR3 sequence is CASSLPGQPQHF. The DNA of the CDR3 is TGTGCCAGCAGCTTACCGGGACAGCCCCAGCATTTT.

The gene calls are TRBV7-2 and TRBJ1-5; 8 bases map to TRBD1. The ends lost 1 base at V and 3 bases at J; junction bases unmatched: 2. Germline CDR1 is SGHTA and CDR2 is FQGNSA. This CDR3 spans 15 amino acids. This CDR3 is CASSLVGQDNQPQHF. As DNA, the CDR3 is TGTGCCAGCAGCTTAGTGGGACAGGACAATCAGCCCCAGCATTTT.

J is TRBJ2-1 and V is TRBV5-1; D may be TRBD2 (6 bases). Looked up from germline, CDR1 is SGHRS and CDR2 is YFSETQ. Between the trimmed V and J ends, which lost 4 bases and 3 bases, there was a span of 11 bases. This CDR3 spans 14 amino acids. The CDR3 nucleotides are TGCGCCAGCAGCCGGGACTTGCTCTACAATGAGCAGTTCTTC. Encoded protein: CASSRDLLYNEQFF.

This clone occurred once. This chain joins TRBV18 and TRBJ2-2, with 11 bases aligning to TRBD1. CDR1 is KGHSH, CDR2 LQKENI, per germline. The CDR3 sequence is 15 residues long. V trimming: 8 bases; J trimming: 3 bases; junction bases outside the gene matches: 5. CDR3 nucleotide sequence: TGTGCCAGCGCTCCGGGACAGGGGGACACCGGGGAGCTGTTTTTT. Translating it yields CASAPGQGDTGELFF.

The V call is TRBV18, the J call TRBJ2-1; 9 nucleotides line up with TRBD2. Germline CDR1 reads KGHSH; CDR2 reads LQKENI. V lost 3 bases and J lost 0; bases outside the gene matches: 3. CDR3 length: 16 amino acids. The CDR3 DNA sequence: TGTGCCAGCTCACCCGCTAGCGGGATCTCCTACAATGAGCAGTTCTTC. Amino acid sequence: CASSPASGISYNEQFF.

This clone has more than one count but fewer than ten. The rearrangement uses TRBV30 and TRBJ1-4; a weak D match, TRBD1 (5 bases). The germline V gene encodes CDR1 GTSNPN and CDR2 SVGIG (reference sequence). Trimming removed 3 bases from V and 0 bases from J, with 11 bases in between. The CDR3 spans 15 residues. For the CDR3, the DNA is TGTGCCTGGAGCACCGGGACGTCAACTAATGAAAAACTGTTTTTT. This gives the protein CAWSTGTSTNEKLFF.

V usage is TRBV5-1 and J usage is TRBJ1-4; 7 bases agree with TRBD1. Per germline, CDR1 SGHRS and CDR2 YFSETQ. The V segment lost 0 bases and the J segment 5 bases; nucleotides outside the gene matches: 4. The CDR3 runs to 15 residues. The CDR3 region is CASSLAQQGNEKLFF. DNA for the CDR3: TGCGCCAGCAGCTTGGCCCAACAGGGGAATGAAAAACTGTTTTTT.

In nucleotides, the CDR3 is TGTGCCAGCAGTTTCGACCTAGCTGGGACGCAGTATTTT. Amino acid sequence: CASSFDLAGTQYF. This chain joins TRBV6-5 and TRBJ2-3, with D possibly being TRBD2 (5 bases). Germline V gives CDR1 MNHEY, CDR2 SVGAGI. The CDR3 is 13 residues long. Trimming left V 4 bases short and J 9 bases short, with 14 bases between.

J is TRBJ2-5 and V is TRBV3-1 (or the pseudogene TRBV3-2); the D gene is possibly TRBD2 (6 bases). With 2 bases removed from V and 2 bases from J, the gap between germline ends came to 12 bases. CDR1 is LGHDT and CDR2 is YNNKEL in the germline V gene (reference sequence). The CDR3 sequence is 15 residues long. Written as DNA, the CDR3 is TGTGCCAGCAGCCAATCAGACGGACTACAAGAGACCCAGTACTTC. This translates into CASSQSDGLQETQYF.

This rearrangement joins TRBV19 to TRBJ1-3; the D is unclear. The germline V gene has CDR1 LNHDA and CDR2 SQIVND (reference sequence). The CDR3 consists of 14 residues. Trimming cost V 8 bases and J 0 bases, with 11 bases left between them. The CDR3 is CASRTKISGNTIYF. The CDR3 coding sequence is TGTGCCAGTCGAACGAAGATCTCTGGAAACACCATATATTTT.

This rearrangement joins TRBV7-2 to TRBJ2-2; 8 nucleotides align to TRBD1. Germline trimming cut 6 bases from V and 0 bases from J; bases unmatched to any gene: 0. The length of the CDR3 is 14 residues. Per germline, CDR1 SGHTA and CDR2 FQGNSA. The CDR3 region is CASRQGANTGELFF. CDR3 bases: TGTGCCAGCAGACAGGGGGCGAACACCGGGGAGCTGTTTTTT.

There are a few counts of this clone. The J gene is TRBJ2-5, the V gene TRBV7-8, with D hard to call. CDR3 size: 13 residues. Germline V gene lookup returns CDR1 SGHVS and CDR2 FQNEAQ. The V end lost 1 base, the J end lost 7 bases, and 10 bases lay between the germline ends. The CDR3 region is CASSLGGYPTQYF. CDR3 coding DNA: TGTGCCAGCAGCTTAGGTGGTTATCCGACCCAGTACTTC.

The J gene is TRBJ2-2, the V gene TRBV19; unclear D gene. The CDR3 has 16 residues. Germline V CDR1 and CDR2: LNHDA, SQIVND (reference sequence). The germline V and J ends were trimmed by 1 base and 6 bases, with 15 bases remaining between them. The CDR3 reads CASSIVGSPRPGELFF. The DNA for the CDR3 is TGTGCCAGTAGTATAGTTGGCTCCCCCCGGCCCGGGGAGCTGTTTTTT.

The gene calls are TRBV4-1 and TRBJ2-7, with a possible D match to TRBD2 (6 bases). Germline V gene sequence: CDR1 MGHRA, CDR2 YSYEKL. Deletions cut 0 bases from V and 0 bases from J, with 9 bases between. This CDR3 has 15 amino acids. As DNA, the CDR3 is TGCGCCAGCAGCCAAGATCTCGGGAGCTCCTACGAGCAGTACTTC. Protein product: CASSQDLGSSYEQYF.

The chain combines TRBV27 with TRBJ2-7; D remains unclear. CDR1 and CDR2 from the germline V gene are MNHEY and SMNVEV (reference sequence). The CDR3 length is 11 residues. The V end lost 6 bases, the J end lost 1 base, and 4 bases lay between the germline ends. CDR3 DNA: TGTGCCAGCAGGTTGTCCTACGAGCAGTACTTC. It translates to CASRLSYEQYF.